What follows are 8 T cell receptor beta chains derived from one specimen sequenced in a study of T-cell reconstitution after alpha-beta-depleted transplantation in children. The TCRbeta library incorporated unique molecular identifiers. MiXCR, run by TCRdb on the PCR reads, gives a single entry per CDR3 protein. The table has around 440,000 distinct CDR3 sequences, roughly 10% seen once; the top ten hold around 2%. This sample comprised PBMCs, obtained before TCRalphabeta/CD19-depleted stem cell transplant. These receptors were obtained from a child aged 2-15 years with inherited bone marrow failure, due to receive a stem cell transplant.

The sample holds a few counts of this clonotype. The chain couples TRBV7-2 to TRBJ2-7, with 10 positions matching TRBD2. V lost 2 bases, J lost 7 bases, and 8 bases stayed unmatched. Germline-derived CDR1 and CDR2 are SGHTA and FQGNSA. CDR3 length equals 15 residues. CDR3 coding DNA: TGTGCCAGCAGCTTAAAGGCTAGCGGGAGTAGAGAGCAGTACTTC. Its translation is CASSLKASGSREQYF.

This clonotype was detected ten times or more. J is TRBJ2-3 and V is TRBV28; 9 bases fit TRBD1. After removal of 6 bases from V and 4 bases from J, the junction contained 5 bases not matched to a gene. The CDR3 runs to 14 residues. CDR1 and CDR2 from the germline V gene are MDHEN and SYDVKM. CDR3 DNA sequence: TGTGCCAGCAGGCGACAGGGGGTAGCAGATACGCAGTATTTT. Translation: CASRRQGVADTQYF.

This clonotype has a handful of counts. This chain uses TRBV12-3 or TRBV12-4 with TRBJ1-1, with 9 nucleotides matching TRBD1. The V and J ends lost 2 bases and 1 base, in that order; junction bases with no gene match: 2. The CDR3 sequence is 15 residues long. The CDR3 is CASSLLTGGNTEAFF. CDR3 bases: TGTGCCAGCAGTTTACTGACAGGGGGGAACACTGAAGCTTTCTTT.

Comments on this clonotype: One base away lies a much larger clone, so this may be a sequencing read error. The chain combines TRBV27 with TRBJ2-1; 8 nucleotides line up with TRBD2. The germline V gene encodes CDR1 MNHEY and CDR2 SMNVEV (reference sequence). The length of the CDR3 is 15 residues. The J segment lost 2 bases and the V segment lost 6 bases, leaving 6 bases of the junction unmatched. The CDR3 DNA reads TGTGCCAGCAGGGTCCTAGCGGGCGCCTACAATGAGCAGTTCTTC. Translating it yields CASRVLAGAYNEQFF.

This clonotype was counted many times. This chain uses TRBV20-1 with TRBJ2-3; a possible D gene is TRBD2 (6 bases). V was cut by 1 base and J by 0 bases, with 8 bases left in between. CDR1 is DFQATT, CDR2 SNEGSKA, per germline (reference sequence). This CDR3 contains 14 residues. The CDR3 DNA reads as TGCAGTGCTAGAGGCGCGGGGAGCACAGATACGCAGTATTTT. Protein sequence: CSARGAGSTDTQYF.

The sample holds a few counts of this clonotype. The CDR3 DNA sequence: TGTGCCATCAGTGACAGGGAGGACACTGAAGCTTTCTTT. Amino acids: CAISDREDTEAFF. J is TRBJ1-1 and V is TRBV10-3; D is possibly TRBD1 (5 bases). Trimming shortened V by 3 bases and J by 3 bases, and 8 bases separated the two germline ends. This CDR3 has 13 residues. CDR1 is ENHRY, CDR2 SYGVKD, per germline.

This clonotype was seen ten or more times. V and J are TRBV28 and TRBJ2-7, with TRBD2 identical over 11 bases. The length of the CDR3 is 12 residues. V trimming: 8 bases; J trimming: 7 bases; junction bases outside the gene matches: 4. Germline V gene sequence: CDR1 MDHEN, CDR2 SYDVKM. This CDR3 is CASEGLADEQYF. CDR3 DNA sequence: TGTGCCAGCGAGGGACTAGCGGATGAGCAGTACTTC.

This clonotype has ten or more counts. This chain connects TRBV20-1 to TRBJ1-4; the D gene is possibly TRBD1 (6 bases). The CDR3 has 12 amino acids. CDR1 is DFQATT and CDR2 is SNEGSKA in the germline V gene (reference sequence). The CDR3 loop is CRRTAFNEKLFF. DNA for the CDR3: TGCAGGCGGACAGCTTTTAATGAAAAACTGTTTTTT.